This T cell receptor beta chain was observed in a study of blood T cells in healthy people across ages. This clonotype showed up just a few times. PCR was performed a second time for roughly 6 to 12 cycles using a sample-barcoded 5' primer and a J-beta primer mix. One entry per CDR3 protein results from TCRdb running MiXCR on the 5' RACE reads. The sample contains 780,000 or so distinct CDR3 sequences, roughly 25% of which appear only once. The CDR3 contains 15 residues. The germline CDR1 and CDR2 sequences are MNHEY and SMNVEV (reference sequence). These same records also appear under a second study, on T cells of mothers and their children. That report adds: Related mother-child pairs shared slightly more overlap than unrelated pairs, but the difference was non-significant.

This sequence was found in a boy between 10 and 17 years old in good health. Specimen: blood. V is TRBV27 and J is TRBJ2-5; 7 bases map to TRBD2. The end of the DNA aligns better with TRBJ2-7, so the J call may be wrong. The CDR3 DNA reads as TGTGCCAGCAGTTTACGCGGGAGCCCTCTTTACGAGCAGTACTTC. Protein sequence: CASSLRGSPLYEQYF.